This T cell receptor (beta chain) was recorded in a study of T cells in localized non-small cell lung cancer. Overall study results and limits: Adjacent lung was found to contain a median approximately 50 of the top 100 tumor clones. Compared with tumor, uninvolved adjacent lung displayed greater T cell clonality, ranking highest overall. Sequencing was restricted to one tumor region; therefore, heterogeneity remains possible.

V lost 7 bases and J 2 bases, leaving 23 bases between the germline ends. The germline V gene has CDR1 MNHEY and CDR2 SMNVEV (reference sequence). The CDR3 is 17 amino acids. A note on this clone: Its antigen is undetermined.

Assay: immunoSEQ multiplex PCR; the TCRdb copy retains only in-frame clones and omits some. There are 30,000 to 35,000 clones in the sample; 93% occur only once, and around 8% lies in the top ten. V usage is TRBV27 and J usage is TRBJ2-5; D is possibly TRBD1 (7 bases). This TCR was recovered from a female donor of 60 years or more with stage I lung adenocarcinoma. The sequencing used peripheral blood, collected before any cancer treatment. The CDR3 is CASKILRTGGTQETQYF. The DNA of the CDR3 is TGTGCCAGCAAAATCCTTCGGACAGGCGGGACTCAAGAGACCCAGTACTTC.